This T cell receptor beta chain comes out of a study of shared clonotypes between healthy human individuals. In the study overall: Every donor yielded three CD4 naive, three CD4 memory, two CD8 naive and one CD8 memory plate. Study results and caveats: Roughly 5% of naive CD4 clonotypes were common to a handful of donors.

As to this clone: Its antigen is currently unknown.

It was CD45RO-negative cells, positively selected for CCR7, that made up naive CD8 cells, with terminally differentiated effector memory CD45RA+ cells excluded. Trimming took 5 bases from V and 0 from J, leaving 4 bases between them. The CDR3 is 12 residues long. CDR1 is SEHNR and CDR2 is FQNEAQ in the germline V gene (reference sequence). At the deep level, the assay was run. Sorted-subset replicate PCR reactions were performed with around 200 ng DNA, corresponding to roughly 30,000 T cell genomes. TCRdb's copy holds only in-frame clones and misses some; the assay was immunoSEQ multiplex PCR. The sample lists 1.5 million to 2.5 million clones, 85% to 95% occurring once.

Input material: naive CD8+ T cells sorted from blood. The sequence came from a man in his late teens or twenties in good health. This rearrangement joins TRBV7-9 to TRBJ2-5; D remains ambiguous. The CDR3: CASSQYQETQYF. The CDR3 DNA sequence: TGTGCCAGCAGCCAGTACCAAGAGACCCAGTACTTC.